These 19 T cell receptor beta chains were all obtained from the same sample, sequenced in a study of T cells in women clearing cervical HPV infection. Assay used: immunoSEQ multiplex PCR; TCRdb lists only in-frame clones, some missing. Listed are some 15,000 clones; about 20% falls within the top ten. The sample comprised blood buffy coat. The receptors derive from a woman aged 18 to 75 with a cervical HPV16 infection that either progressed to CIN3+ or cleared (not recorded which).

Remarks on this clone: The CDR3 end lies 3 residues beyond the end of the read and is filled in from the germline J gene. The chain employs TRBV7-3 and TRBJ1-1; D may be TRBD1 (6 bases). V lost 2 bases to trimming and J lost 0 bases, with 13 bases between them. This CDR3 has 16 amino acids. In germline, CDR1 is SGHTA, CDR2 FQGTGA. Incomplete CDR3 DNA: TGTGCCAGCAGCTTAGGCTCGACAGGTATGAACACTGAA. Amino acids: CASSLGSTGMNTE. The whole CDR3 region reads CASSLGSTGMNTEAFF.

A word on this clone: Read data end 3 residues before the CDR3 end; the end is taken from the germline J gene. The chain carries TRBV5-8 and TRBJ2-1, with D possibly TRBD1 on 6 matching bases. The V gene lost 1 base and the J gene lost 4 bases, with 9 bases spanning the gap. The CDR3 is made up of 14 amino acids. Looked up from germline, CDR1 is SGHTS and CDR2 is YDEGEE. The DNA read from the CDR3 is TGTGCCAGCAGCTTGCAGGGGTGGTACAATGAG. This sequence encodes CASSLQGWYNE. The full CDR3 reads CASSLQGWYNEQFF.

Note on this clone: The CDR3 goes on 3 residues after the read ends, and that part is filled in from the germline J gene. The V call is TRBV19, the J call TRBJ2-5, with 9 positions matching TRBD2. V was pared by 3 bases and J by 2 bases, with 4 bases of the junction left unmatched. Germline CDR1 reads LNHDA; CDR2 reads SQIVND (reference sequence). The CDR3 contains 15 residues. The CDR3 loop is CASSISGGAQETQYF. Incomplete CDR3 DNA: TGTGCCAGTAGTATTAGCGGGGGAGCACAAGAGACC.

As regards this clone: One junction end does not reproduce the germline sequence, and a read error may be involved. The same CDR3 arises from other DNA sequences in this sample as well. CDR3 bases read: TGTGCCTGGAGCGGACAGGGGGCCCCCTCTGGAAACACT. It is translated as CAWSGQGAPSGNT. The whole CDR3 protein is CAWSGQGAPSGNTIYF. The chain joins TRBV30 to TRBJ1-3; TRBD1 matches 11 bases. The CDR3 goes on 3 residues after the read ends, and that part is filled in from the germline J gene. Per the germline V gene, CDR1 is GTSNPN and CDR2 is SVGIG (reference sequence). CDR3 length equals 16 residues.

Concerning this clone itself: The read halts 3 residues ahead of the CDR3 end, with the missing end drawn from the germline J gene. J is TRBJ2-7 and V is TRBV20-1; 9 bases match TRBD1. J gave up 5 bases and V 6 bases, and 14 bases lay outside the gene matches. Germline lookup yields CDR1 DFQATT and CDR2 SNEGSKA (reference sequence). This CDR3 comprises 15 residues. The covered CDR3 bases are TGCAGTGCGAAACCTGCGGGACAGGGAATAAACGAG. Its protein product is CSAKPAGQGINE. The whole CDR3 sequence reads CSAKPAGQGINEQYF.

Concerning this clone: Read data end 3 residues before the CDR3 end; the end is taken from the germline J gene. The gene calls are TRBV5-6 and TRBJ2-3, with TRBD2 matching 8 bases. Germline-derived CDR1 and CDR2 are SGHDT and YYEEEE. The CDR3 has 15 residues. The CDR3 bases that were read are TGTGCCAGCAGCTACCGGGGGGGCCTGTGGGAGACG. Its translation is CASSYRGGLWET. The whole CDR3 protein is CASSYRGGLWETQYF.

As concerns this clone: The sequenced fragment ends 3 residues before the CDR3 boundary, so the rest is inferred from the germline J gene. The chain carries TRBV19 and TRBJ2-1, with 8 bases identical to TRBD1. The CDR3 loop spans 15 amino acids. The germline gives CDR1 LNHDA, CDR2 SQIVND (reference sequence). V dropped 6 bases and J dropped 6; count of bases not matched to a gene: 10. CDR3 loop: CASSHPGQALNEQFF. The CDR3 DNA, read in part, is TGTGCCAGTAGCCACCCGGGACAGGCCCTCAATGAG.

To note about this clone: The CDR3 is cut off 3 residues early in the read; its end comes from the germline J gene. The gene calls are TRBV20-1 and TRBJ2-5; D gene ambiguous. Germline values: CDR1 DFQATT, CDR2 SNEGSKA (reference sequence). This CDR3 has 11 residues. V lost 7 bases, J lost 0 bases, and 6 bases lay in between. The sequenced CDR3 bases are TGCAGTGGACTCAACCAAGAGACC. The encoded protein is CSGLNQET. The full CDR3 reads CSGLNQETQYF.

Of note for this clone: The read gets to within 3 residues of the CDR3 end, and the germline J gene fills in the rest. The rearrangement links TRBV19 to TRBJ2-3; TRBD1 might be the D (5 bases). V dropped 6 bases and J dropped 7 bases, with 14 bases sitting between them. Germline V CDR1 and CDR2: LNHDA, SQIVND (reference sequence). This CDR3 contains 13 residues. The CDR3 loop reads CASSPGSIHTQYF. The sequenced part of the CDR3 DNA is TGTGCCAGTAGCCCAGGGTCAATACATACG. The whole variable domain, filled in from reference TRBV19 and TRBJ2-3, reads DGGITQSPKYLFRKEGQNVTLSCEQNLNHDAMYWYRQDPGQGLRLIYYSQIVNDFQKGDIAEGYSVSREKKESFPLTVTSAQKNPTAFYLCASSPGSIHTQYFGPGTRLTVL.

Comments on this clone: Coverage ceases 3 residues before the CDR3 finishes, and the germline J gene fills in the end. The rearrangement uses TRBV20-1 and TRBJ2-5, with 7 bases matching TRBD2. J lost 4 bases, V lost 5 bases, and 4 bases had no gene match. Germline CDR1 and CDR2: DFQATT and SNEGSKA (reference sequence). The CDR3 contains 12 residues. Incomplete CDR3 DNA: TGCAGTGCTCCCAGGGAGGGAGAGACC. Translating it yields CSAPREGET. The complete CDR3 reads CSAPREGETQYF.

Points on this clone: The read ends 3 residues before the CDR3 terminus; that terminus is restored from the germline J gene. The V gene is TRBV7-2, the J gene TRBJ2-4; 7 bases fit TRBD1. This CDR3 is 12 amino acids long. CDR1 and CDR2 (germline): SGHTA, FQGNSA. The sequenced CDR3 bases are TGTGCCAGCAGCTCAGTAGGGGGCGGT. As protein: CASSSVGGG. The whole CDR3 reads CASSSVGGGQYF.

Of note for this clone: The read terminates 3 residues before the CDR3 end, so the remaining end is supplied by the germline J gene. The V gene is TRBV5-4, the J gene TRBJ2-5; 8 bases fit TRBD2. Losses at the gene ends were 3 bases for V and 1 base for J; bases not matched to a gene: 5. This CDR3 region has 15 residues. CDR1 and CDR2 from the germline V gene are SGHNT and YYREEE (reference sequence). CDR3 DNA (partial): TGTGCCAGCAGCTGGGGCGGGGGGTCCCAAGAGACC. Its protein is CASSWGGGSQET. The entire CDR3 protein is CASSWGGGSQETQYF. Supplemented by reference TRBV5-4 and TRBJ2-5, the full variable domain reads ETGVTQSPTHLIKTRGQQVTLRCSSQSGHNTVSWYQQALGQGPQFIFQYYREEENGRGNFPPRFSGLQFPNYSSELNVNALELDDSALYLCASSWGGGSQETQYFGPGTRLLVL.

As to this clone: The read stops 3 residues short of the end of the CDR3; the missing end is completed from the germline J gene. The gene calls are TRBV30 and TRBJ2-3; TRBD2 matches at 9 bases. The CDR3 has 14 residues. Trimming took 3 bases from V and 5 from J; bases not matched to a gene: 6. From germline, CDR1 is GTSNPN and CDR2 SVGIG (reference sequence). The covered CDR3 bases are TGTGCCTGGAGACCAGCGGGGGGCGTAGATACG. Encoded protein: CAWRPAGGVDT. The CDR3 in full is CAWRPAGGVDTQYF. Full variable domain (outside the CDR3, taken from reference TRBV30 and TRBJ2-3): SQTIHQWPATLVQPVGSPLSLECTVEGTSNPNLYWYRQAAGRGLQLLFYSVGIGQISSEVPQNLSASRPQDRQFILSSKKLLLSDSGFYLCAWRPAGGVDTQYFGPGTRLTVL.

Concerning this clone itself: Read coverage stops 3 residues before the CDR3 terminus; the germline J gene supplies the remainder. The chain couples TRBV5-1 to TRBJ1-1, with TRBD1 identical over 8 bases. The CDR3 covers 14 residues. CDR1 is SGHRS and CDR2 is YFSETQ in the germline V gene. V dropped 4 bases and J dropped 3; count of bases not matched to a gene: 5. CDR3 region: CASSQTGGYTEAFF. Partial CDR3 DNA: TGCGCCAGCAGCCAAACAGGGGGTTACACTGAA.

On this clone: The observed sequence ends 3 residues before the CDR3 terminus, with the missing tail filled in from the germline J gene. This chain uses TRBV5-1 with TRBJ1-1; possible D gene TRBD1, 6 bases. CDR3 length equals 14 residues. With 4 bases removed from V and 7 bases from J, the gap between germline ends came to 17 bases. Germline V gene sequence: CDR1 SGHRS, CDR2 YFSETQ. The CDR3 bases that were read are TGCGCCAGCAGCCTACAGCAGGGGAGGAGTGAA. Encoded protein: CASSLQQGRSE. The entire CDR3 sequence reads CASSLQQGRSEAFF.

Remarks on this clone: The read is 3 residues too short to cover the CDR3 end, so that end is filled in from the germline J gene. The rearrangement uses TRBV30 and TRBJ2-1, with TRBD2 identical over 8 bases. Germline CDR1 GTSNPN, CDR2 SVGIG (reference sequence). V gave up 3 bases and J gave up 7 bases; unmatched junction bases: 2. This CDR3 region has 12 residues. CDR3 DNA (partial): TGTGCCTGGAGCGGGGGGGCTAATGAG. Translation: CAWSGGANE. The complete CDR3 protein is CAWSGGANEQFF.

Comment on this clone: The read finishes 3 residues shy of the CDR3 end, and the germline J gene is used to complete it. The V call is TRBV19, the J call TRBJ1-2; TRBD1 is a possible D gene (5 bases). Trimming removed 4 bases from V and 0 bases from J, with 9 bases in between. The V gene's germline CDR1 is LNHDA and CDR2 SQIVND (reference sequence). The CDR3 is made up of 14 amino acids. Incomplete CDR3 DNA: TGTGCCAGTAGTACCCAGGGTGCTAACTATGGC. Translated: CASSTQGANYG. The complete CDR3 sequence is CASSTQGANYGYTF.

Turning to this clone: The read ends 3 residues early relative to the CDR3; the germline J gene fills the gap. The gene calls are TRBV29-1 and TRBJ1-1, with D possibly being TRBD1 (5 bases). The CDR3 sequence is 13 residues long. V was cut by 6 bases and J by 1 base, with 12 bases left in between. The germline V gene has CDR1 SQVTM and CDR2 ANQGSEA. CDR3 sequence: CSVDMRGNTEAFF. CDR3 DNA, as far as it was read: TGCAGCGTCGACATGAGGGGGAACACTGAA.

About this clone itself: The read ends 3 residues early relative to the CDR3; the germline J gene fills the gap. V gene TRBV29-1 combines with J gene TRBJ1-2; D call uncertain. The CDR3 has 12 residues. Looked up from germline, CDR1 is SQVTM and CDR2 is ANQGSEA. V was shortened by 4 bases and J by 3 bases, with 9 bases between the two germline ends. Incomplete CDR3 DNA: TGCAGCGTTGCTGAGGGTGACTATGGC. Protein: CSVAEGDYG. The CDR3, in full, reads CSVAEGDYGYTF.